This T cell receptor (beta chain) stems from a study of identifying expanded T cells in peripheral blood. Whole-study results and caveats: Technical replicates showed about 1.1 changed clones; about two weeks about 16.4; four weeks 19. Variance in clone template counts between roughly two-week samples significantly increased with total template count across all healthy donors.

This table comes from immunoSEQ multiplex PCR, and its TCRdb copy is limited to in-frame clones, with some not included. The table shows 100,000 or so clones, with roughly 91% occurring only once. This clone appeared a single time. Its specificity is not known. Collection occurred without any documented infections or immune events in donors. V was pared by 7 bases and J by 3 bases, with 24 bases between. CDR1 is MDHEN, CDR2 SYDVKM, per germline. The CDR3 length is 18 residues. The receptor was derived from a person aged 18-70 years in good health. The specimen was blood. V usage is TRBV28 and J usage is TRBJ1-4; the D gene is possibly TRBD1 (5 bases). The CDR3 sequence is CASILGGHPVPANEKLFF. In DNA, the CDR3 is TGTGCCAGCATCTTGGGAGGACACCCGGTGCCGGCTAATGAAAAACTGTTTTTT.